The 10 T cell receptor beta chains in this list originate from one sample, sequenced in a study of tumor-infiltrating lymphocytes in glioblastoma multiforme. Three nested ARM-PCR rounds with V-beta and C-beta primers built TCRB libraries. Each CDR3 protein gets one entry after TCRdb re-called the multiplex PCR reads with MiXCR. Here the sample spans some 15,000 distinct CDR3 sequences, over 65% being singletons. Sequenced: brain tumor tissue. The receptors were sampled from a male donor with glioblastoma.

Comments on this clonotype: A much larger clone differs from this one at a single base, so this may be a read error. The chain carries TRBV11-2 and TRBJ2-5; D is possibly TRBD2 (6 bases). Germline-derived CDR1 and CDR2 are SGHAT and FQNNGV. This CDR3 is built from 13 residues. CDR3 loop: CAGSWRVIETQYF. CDR3 nucleotides: TGTGCCGGCAGCTGGAGGGTAATAGAGACCCAGTACTTC.

This clonotype is labeled large. This rearrangement joins TRBV4-1 to TRBJ2-5, with 10 bases that match TRBD2. CDR1 and CDR2 from the germline V gene are MGHRA and YSYEKL. The V and J ends lost 0 bases and 7 bases, in that order; junction bases with no gene match: 11. The CDR3 totals 17 residues. The CDR3 DNA sequence: TGCGCCAGCAGCCAAGAGGTGGCTAGCGGGAGTGGGGGGACCCAGTACTTC. Encoded protein: CASSQEVASGSGGTQYF.

This clonotype was detected once. Lacking the conserved final phenylalanine or tryptophan, this CDR3 likely reflects a read error. The DNA is omitted, as the CDR3 cannot be located on it reliably, and the CDR3 follows TCRdb's listing. The chain recombines TRBV11-2 with TRBJ2-1; the table names TRBD1, a call not compared with the DNA. The CDR3 length equals 13 residues, ends included. The germline V gene has CDR1 SGHAT and CDR2 FQNNGV. CDR3 loop: CVNSLDRGNEQLL.

Remarks on this clonotype: Its ends do not fully match the called genes, so a read error is possible. CDR3 nucleotides: TGCAGCGCCAGCCAGTGGAAGCCCTACAATAAGCAGTTCTTC. Encoded protein: CSASQWKPYNKQFF. The chain links TRBV29-1 to TRBJ2-1, with D uncertain. This CDR3 spans 14 amino acids. Germline loops: CDR1 SQVTM, CDR2 ANQGSEA.

The count of this clonotype is one. The junction shows a germline mismatch at one end, possibly a read error. The chain employs TRBV20-1 and TRBJ2-7; D assignment may be TRBD1 or TRBD2 (5 bases each). The CDR3 is made up of 13 amino acids. The germline V gene encodes CDR1 DFQATT and CDR2 SNEGSKA (reference sequence). CDR3: CSAEGKGTYEQYF. In nucleotides, the CDR3 is TGCAGTGCTGAGGGGAAGGGGACCTACGAACAGTACTTC.

The chain couples TRBV5-6 to TRBJ2-1; a weak D match, TRBD1 (5 bases). CDR1 SGHDT and CDR2 YYEEEE come from the germline V gene. This CDR3 is 15 amino acids long. Trimming removed 0 bases at V and 8 bases at J, with 15 bases between. The CDR3: CASSLGQSSYDEQFF. CDR3 sequence (DNA): TGTGCCAGCAGCTTGGGACAGAGCTCCTATGATGAGCAGTTCTTC.

The J gene is TRBJ2-1, the V gene TRBV11-2; D may be TRBD2 (6 bases). Germline V CDR1 and CDR2: SGHAT, FQNNGV. The V and J ends lost 0 bases and 4 bases respectively, with 10 bases between them. This CDR3 region has 15 residues. CDR3 nucleotides: TGTGCCAGCAGCTTAGATCTTAGCGGATACAATGAGCAGTTCTTC. It translates to CASSLDLSGYNEQFF.

For this clonotype: Germline is not matched at one junction end, which may reflect a read error. This chain uses TRBV6-5 with TRBJ2-1; the D is unclear. CDR1 MNHEY and CDR2 SVGAGI come from the germline V gene. There are 14 residues in the CDR3. The CDR3 protein is CASGYGPGLDGQFF. CDR3 bases: TGTGCCAGCGGTTACGGGCCGGGCCTCGATGGGCAGTTCTTC.

The rearrangement links TRBV6-5 to TRBJ2-7, with TRBD1 identical over 7 bases. Trimming took 0 bases from V and 6 from J; bases not matched to a gene: 8. From germline, CDR1 is MNHEY and CDR2 SVGAGI. The CDR3 loop spans 15 amino acids. CDR3 DNA sequence: TGTGCCAGCAGTTACTCCGGGACAGTGGGCCGCGAGCAGTACTTC. It specifies CASSYSGTVGREQYF.

The CDR3, as DNA: TGTGCCAGCAGCACCCTTTCGAGCTCTGGGGCCAACGTCCTGACTTTC. This encodes CASSTLSSSGANVLTF. V is TRBV11-2 and J is TRBJ2-6; D gene uncertain. The V end was cut by 5 bases, the J end by 0 bases, with 11 bases between. The CDR3 has 16 amino acids. CDR1 and CDR2 from the germline V gene are SGHAT and FQNNGV.